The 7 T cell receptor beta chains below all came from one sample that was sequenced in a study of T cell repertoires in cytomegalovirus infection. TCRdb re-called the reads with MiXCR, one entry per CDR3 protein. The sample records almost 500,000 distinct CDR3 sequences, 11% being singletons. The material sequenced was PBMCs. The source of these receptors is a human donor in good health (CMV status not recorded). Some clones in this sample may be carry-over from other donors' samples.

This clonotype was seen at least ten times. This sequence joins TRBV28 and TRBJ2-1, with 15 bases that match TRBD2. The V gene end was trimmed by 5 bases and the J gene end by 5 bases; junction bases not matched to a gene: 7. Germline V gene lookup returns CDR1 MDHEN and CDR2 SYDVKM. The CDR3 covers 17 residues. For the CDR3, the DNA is TGTGCCAGCAGTCCTCGGACTAGCGGGAGGGGCCACAATGAGCAGTTCTTC. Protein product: CASSPRTSGRGHNEQFF.

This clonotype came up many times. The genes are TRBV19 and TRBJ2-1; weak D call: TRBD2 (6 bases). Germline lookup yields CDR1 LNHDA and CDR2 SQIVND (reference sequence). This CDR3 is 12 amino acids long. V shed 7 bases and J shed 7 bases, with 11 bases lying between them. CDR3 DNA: TGTGCCAGTACCTTAAGCGGGAATGAGCAGTTCTTC. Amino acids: CASTLSGNEQFF.

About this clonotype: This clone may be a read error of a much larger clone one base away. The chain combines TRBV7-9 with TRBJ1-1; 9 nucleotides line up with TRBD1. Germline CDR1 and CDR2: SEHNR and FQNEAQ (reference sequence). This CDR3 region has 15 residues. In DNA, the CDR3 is TGTGCCAGCAGCACGCGACAGGGGGAGAACACTGAAGCTTTGTTT. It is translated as CASSTRQGENTEALF.

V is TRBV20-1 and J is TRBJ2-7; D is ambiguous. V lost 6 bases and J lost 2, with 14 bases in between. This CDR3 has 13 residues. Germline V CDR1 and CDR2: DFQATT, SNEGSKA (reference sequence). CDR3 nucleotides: TGCAGTGCCTCCCAGGAAGACCCCTACGAGCAGTACTTC. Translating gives CSASQEDPYEQYF.

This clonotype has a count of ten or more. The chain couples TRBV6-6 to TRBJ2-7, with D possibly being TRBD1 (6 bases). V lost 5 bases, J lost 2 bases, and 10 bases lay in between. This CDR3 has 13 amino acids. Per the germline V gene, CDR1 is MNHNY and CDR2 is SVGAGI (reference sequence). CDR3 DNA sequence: TGTGCCAGCAGTAACCGGGACACCTACGAGCAGTACTTC. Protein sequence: CASSNRDTYEQYF.

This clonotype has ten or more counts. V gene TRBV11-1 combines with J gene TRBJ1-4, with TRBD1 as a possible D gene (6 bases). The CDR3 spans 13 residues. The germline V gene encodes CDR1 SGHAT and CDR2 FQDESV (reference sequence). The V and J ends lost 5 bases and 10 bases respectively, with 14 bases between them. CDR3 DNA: TGTGCCAGCAGCGCAGTACAGACAGGAAAACTGTTTTTT. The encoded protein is CASSAVQTGKLFF.

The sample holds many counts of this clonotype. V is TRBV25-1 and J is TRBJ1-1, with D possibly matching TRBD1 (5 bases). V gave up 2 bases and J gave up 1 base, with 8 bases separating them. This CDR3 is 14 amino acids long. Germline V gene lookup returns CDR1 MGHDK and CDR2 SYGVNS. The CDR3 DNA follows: TGTGCCAGCAGTGAAGCAGGGAGGAACACTGAAGCTTTCTTT. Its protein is CASSEAGRNTEAFF. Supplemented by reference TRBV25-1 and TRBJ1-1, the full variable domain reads EADIYQTPRYLVIGTGKKITLECSQTMGHDKMYWYQQDPGMELHLIHYSYGVNSTEKGDLSSESTVSRIRTEHFPLTLESARPSHTSQYLCASSEAGRNTEAFFGQGTRLTVV.